Sequencing of this TCR beta chain was carried out in a study of control samples from healthy donors and cancer patients (dated by TCRdb to about 2020). About this clone: The clone's antigen remains unknown. It has no much larger one-base neighbor in the sample; base qualities were not kept.

From the germline V gene, CDR1 is SGHNT and CDR2 is YENEEA. Taken from cysteine to phenylalanine, the CDR3 has 14 residues. Just CDR3 DNA is preserved here, 42 bases in frame from base 1. After removal of 1 base from V and 2 bases from J, the junction retains 2 bases not matched to a gene. Libraries were prepared through the immunoSEQ multiplex PCR assay. TCRdb took this table from immuneACCESS and kept in-frame rearrangements with V and J called. Such tables lack part of the clones; where checked against another copy, unresolved V genes explain under half of the gap, and the rest is unexplained. The sample includes more than 95,000 clones, with about 83% observed a single time. Of the sample, 13% falls within the top ten clones.

The sequencing sample was made of blood. The receptor was derived from a woman between 50 and 59 years old in good health. Recombination linked TRBV11-3 to TRBJ2-7; 7 central bases correspond to TRBD1. The CDR3 reads as follows: CASSLGTGPYEQYF. The DNA sequence reads TGTGCCAGCAGCTTAGGGACAGGTCCCTACGAGCAGTACTTC.